Presented here are 20 T cell receptor beta chains from one specimen sequenced in a study of T cell repertoires in cytomegalovirus infection. TCRdb re-called the reads through MiXCR, storing one row per CDR3 protein. The table shows 500,000 or so distinct CDR3 sequences, with 16% occurring only once. Sequencing was carried out using CD8+ T cells from PBMCs. These receptors were taken from a human donor in good health (CMV status not recorded). Some clones in this sample may be carry-over from other donors' samples.

This clonotype showed up many times. This chain links TRBV6-2 or TRBV6-3 with TRBJ2-1; D not resolved. Germline CDR1 is MNHEY and CDR2 is SVGEGT. The CDR3 runs 13 residues. Trimming removed 10 bases at V and 3 bases at J, with 13 bases between. The CDR3 DNA reads TGTGCCATCTCGGAAGCCCTCTACAATGAGCAGTTCTTC. Its translation: CAISEALYNEQFF.

This clonotype was found many times. This CDR3 is CASSRQQGLPGEGPEQYF. CDR3 bases: TGTGCCAGCAGTAGACAACAGGGTCTCCCTGGTGAGGGTCCCGAGCAGTACTTC. V usage is TRBV2 and J usage is TRBJ2-7; TRBD1 is a possible D gene (6 bases). The CDR3 is 18 amino acids. Trimming pared 5 bases from V and 6 bases from J, leaving 29 bases between. Germline values: CDR1 SNHLY, CDR2 FYNNEI. The whole variable domain, filled in from reference TRBV2 and TRBJ2-7, reads EPEVTQTPSHQVTQMGQEVILRCVPISNHLYFYWYRQILGQKVEFLVSFYNNEISEKSEIFDDQFSVERPDGSNFTLKIRSTKLEDSAMYFCASSRQQGLPGEGPEQYFGPGTRLTVT.

The V and J genes are TRBV13 and TRBJ2-3; tentatively, D is TRBD2 (5 bases). CDR3 size: 14 residues. Germline V lookup: CDR1 PRHDT, CDR2 FYEKMQ (reference sequence). The germline V and J ends were trimmed by 6 bases and 9 bases, with 19 bases remaining between them. CDR3 protein: CASSGVGSDWTQYF. CDR3 nucleotides: TGTGCCAGCAGTGGGGTGGGGAGTGATTGGACGCAGTATTTT.

This clonotype was seen ten or more times. V and J are TRBV7-9 and TRBJ2-3; D gene uncertain. CDR3 length equals 16 residues. Germline V gene sequence: CDR1 SEHNR, CDR2 FQNEAQ (reference sequence). Trimming pared 1 base from V and 6 bases from J, leaving 17 bases between. The CDR3 DNA reads as TGTGCCAGCAGCTTAGGCCCCTCACAGCGTACCGATACGCAGTATTTT. Protein product: CASSLGPSQRTDTQYF. The full variable domain, its missing parts supplied by reference TRBV7-9 and TRBJ2-3, is DTGVSQNPRHKITKRGQNVTFRCDPISEHNRLYWYRQTLGQGPEFLTYFQNEAQLEKSRLLSDRFSAERPKGSFSTLEIQRTEQGDSAMYLCASSLGPSQRTDTQYFGPGTRLTVL.

This clonotype was seen repeatedly, ten times or more. The chain has TRBV7-9 and TRBJ1-1, with 9 bases identical to TRBD1. CDR1 is SEHNR and CDR2 is FQNEAQ in the germline V gene (reference sequence). The junction had 11 bases not matched to a gene; V was cut back by 5 bases and J by 4 bases. The CDR3 contains 16 residues. This CDR3 is CASSPTGGLRGTEAFF. Here the CDR3 DNA reads TGTGCCAGCAGCCCCACAGGGGGCCTGCGGGGCACTGAAGCTTTCTTT. Filled out from reference TRBV7-9 and TRBJ1-1, the complete variable domain reads DTGVSQNPRHKITKRGQNVTFRCDPISEHNRLYWYRQTLGQGPEFLTYFQNEAQLEKSRLLSDRFSAERPKGSFSTLEIQRTEQGDSAMYLCASSPTGGLRGTEAFFGQGTRLTVV.

The chain employs TRBV19 and TRBJ2-2; TRBD2 matches 7 bases. CDR1 and CDR2 from the germline V gene are LNHDA and SQIVND (reference sequence). This CDR3 is built from 17 residues. Germline trimming cut 6 bases from V and 1 base from J; bases unmatched to any gene: 11. The CDR3: CASRPLSGGMNTGELFF. CDR3 nucleotide sequence: TGTGCCAGTAGGCCTTTGTCGGGAGGTATGAACACCGGGGAGCTGTTTTTT.

This clonotype was counted only a few times. The gene calls are TRBV19 and TRBJ2-5, with 10 bases that match TRBD1. This CDR3 spans 16 amino acids. The V gene end was trimmed by 7 bases and the J gene end by 5 bases; junction bases not matched to a gene: 13. In germline, CDR1 is LNHDA, CDR2 SQIVND (reference sequence). CDR3 DNA sequence: TGTGCCAGTAAGCTGACAGGGGGCGAGATTCAGGAGACCCAGTACTTC. This sequence encodes CASKLTGGEIQETQYF.

This clonotype was observed at least ten times. The chain combines TRBV6-1 with TRBJ2-7; 9 bases agree with TRBD1. V was pared by 4 bases and J by 3 bases, with 7 bases of the junction left unmatched. Germline CDR1 and CDR2: MNHNS and SASEGT. This CDR3 contains 15 residues. The CDR3 nucleotides are TGTGCCAGCAGTGCCTGGACAGGGGTGGACTACGAGCAGTACTTC. This sequence encodes CASSAWTGVDYEQYF.

This clonotype occurred many times. The genes are TRBV12-3 or TRBV12-4 and TRBJ2-2; TRBD1 or TRBD2 may be the D gene (7 bases each). With 1 base removed from V and 4 bases from J, the gap between germline ends came to 22 bases. The CDR3 length is 19 residues. CDR3 loop: CASSLDDRGQAGVTGELFF. The CDR3 DNA reads TGTGCCAGCAGTTTAGACGACCGAGGACAGGCGGGGGTCACCGGGGAGCTGTTTTTT.

On this clonotype itself: The germline gene is not matched at one end of the junction; a read error may be the cause. The gene calls are TRBV19 and TRBJ1-6, with D maybe TRBD1 (6 bases). The CDR3 totals 18 residues. The germline V gene has CDR1 LNHDA and CDR2 SQIVND (reference sequence). In DNA form, the CDR3 reads TGTGCCATTAGTTGGAGGACAGTCAACAGGGACCATGGTTCACCCCTCCACTTT. Translating it yields CAISWRTVNRDHGSPLHF.

This clonotype has just a few counts. V usage is TRBV7-9 and J usage is TRBJ2-3; D gene ambiguous. V lost 2 bases to trimming and J lost 1 base, with 19 bases between them. Looked up from germline, CDR1 is SEHNR and CDR2 is FQNEAQ (reference sequence). This CDR3 region has 18 residues. CDR3 sequence reads: CASSLPIDPTTGTDTQYF. The CDR3 DNA follows: TGTGCCAGCAGCTTACCAATCGACCCCACAACAGGCACAGATACGCAGTATTTT.

The table lists this clonotype with many counts. The rearrangement uses TRBV12-3 or TRBV12-4 and TRBJ1-2; TRBD1 aligns across 10 bases. There are 15 residues in the CDR3. With V trimmed by 0 bases and J by 8 bases, 6 bases remained unmatched. CDR3 DNA: TGTGCCAGCAGTTTAGCTCTCCGGGACAGGGGAGGCTACACCTTC. It codes for CASSLALRDRGGYTF.

There are many counts of this clonotype. The J gene is TRBJ1-1, the V gene TRBV12-3 or TRBV12-4; D unresolved. The germline V and J ends were trimmed by 0 bases and 7 bases, with 3 bases remaining between them. CDR3 size: 11 residues. CDR3 region: CASSLAREAFF. DNA for the CDR3: TGTGCCAGCAGTTTAGCCCGTGAAGCTTTCTTT.

This clonotype was detected a few times. The chain links TRBV5-4 to TRBJ2-6; TRBD1 is a possible D gene (6 bases). The V end was cut by 6 bases, the J end by 0 bases, with 19 bases between. The CDR3 totals 18 residues. Germline V CDR1 and CDR2: SGHNT, YYREEE (reference sequence). The CDR3 region is CASIGRWQDSSGANVLTF. CDR3 coding DNA: TGTGCCAGCATCGGACGGTGGCAGGACAGCTCTGGGGCCAACGTCCTGACTTTC.

Note on this clonotype: This may arise from a read error, as a much more abundant clone is one base away. The chain is built from TRBV6-8 and TRBJ2-7; TRBD1 might be the D (7 bases). CDR3 length: 14 amino acids. CDR1 is MNHGY, CDR2 SAAAGT, per germline. The CDR3 here is CSSSYFQGGYEQYF. Written as DNA, the CDR3 is TGTTCCAGCAGTTACTTTCAGGGGGGCTACGAGCAGTACTTC.

This clonotype was counted ten times or more. The gene calls are TRBV7-9 and TRBJ1-1; no clear D gene. The CDR3 runs 15 residues. In germline, CDR1 is SEHNR, CDR2 FQNEAQ (reference sequence). The V and J ends lost 2 bases and 3 bases respectively, with 13 bases between them. CDR3 in amino acids: CASSLSGTRDTEAFF. The CDR3 DNA is TGTGCCAGCAGCTTATCGGGAACCCGGGACACTGAAGCTTTCTTT.

This clonotype was found a few times. The V gene is TRBV29-1, the J gene TRBJ1-1; the D gene is possibly TRBD1 (5 bases). The CDR3 consists of 12 residues. Germline CDR1 reads SQVTM; CDR2 reads ANQGSEA. Trimming left V 3 bases short and J 1 base short, with 6 bases between. In nucleotides, the CDR3 is TGCAGCGTTGAGGGGGGGAACACTGAAGCTTTCTTT. This encodes CSVEGGNTEAFF.

The V and J genes are TRBV20-1 and TRBJ2-1, with 11 bases fitting TRBD2. The germline gives CDR1 DFQATT, CDR2 SNEGSKA (reference sequence). The CDR3 is 15 amino acids. V lost 3 bases, J lost 7 bases, and 8 bases stayed unmatched. This chain's CDR3 is CSARGSGGAGNEQFF. The CDR3 nucleotides are TGCAGTGCTAGGGGTAGCGGGGGGGCAGGGAATGAGCAGTTCTTC.

V gene TRBV5-6 combines with J gene TRBJ2-7; D perhaps matches TRBD2 (6 bases). Per the germline V gene, CDR1 is SGHDT and CDR2 is YYEEEE. Deletions cut 4 bases from V and 4 bases from J, with 15 bases between. CDR3 length equals 14 residues. The CDR3 DNA sequence: TGTGCCAGCAGCCCGGGACTCTCCACTTACGAGCAGTACTTC. The encoded protein is CASSPGLSTYEQYF.

The chain joins TRBV9 to TRBJ1-1; the match to TRBD1 covers 7 bases. The V and J ends lost 2 bases and 1 base, in that order; junction bases with no gene match: 11. CDR3 length equals 17 residues. In germline, CDR1 is SGDLS, CDR2 YYNGEE. CDR3 in DNA: TGTGCCAGCAGCGTCTGGACAGGCGGGGAAGGGAACACTGAAGCTTTCTTT. The encoded protein is CASSVWTGGEGNTEAFF. The full variable domain, its missing parts supplied by reference TRBV9 and TRBJ1-1, is DSGVTQTPKHLITATGQRVTLRCSPRSGDLSVYWYQQSLDQGLQFLIQYYNGEERAKGNILERFSAQQFPDLHSELNLSSLELGDSALYFCASSVWTGGEGNTEAFFGQGTRLTVV.